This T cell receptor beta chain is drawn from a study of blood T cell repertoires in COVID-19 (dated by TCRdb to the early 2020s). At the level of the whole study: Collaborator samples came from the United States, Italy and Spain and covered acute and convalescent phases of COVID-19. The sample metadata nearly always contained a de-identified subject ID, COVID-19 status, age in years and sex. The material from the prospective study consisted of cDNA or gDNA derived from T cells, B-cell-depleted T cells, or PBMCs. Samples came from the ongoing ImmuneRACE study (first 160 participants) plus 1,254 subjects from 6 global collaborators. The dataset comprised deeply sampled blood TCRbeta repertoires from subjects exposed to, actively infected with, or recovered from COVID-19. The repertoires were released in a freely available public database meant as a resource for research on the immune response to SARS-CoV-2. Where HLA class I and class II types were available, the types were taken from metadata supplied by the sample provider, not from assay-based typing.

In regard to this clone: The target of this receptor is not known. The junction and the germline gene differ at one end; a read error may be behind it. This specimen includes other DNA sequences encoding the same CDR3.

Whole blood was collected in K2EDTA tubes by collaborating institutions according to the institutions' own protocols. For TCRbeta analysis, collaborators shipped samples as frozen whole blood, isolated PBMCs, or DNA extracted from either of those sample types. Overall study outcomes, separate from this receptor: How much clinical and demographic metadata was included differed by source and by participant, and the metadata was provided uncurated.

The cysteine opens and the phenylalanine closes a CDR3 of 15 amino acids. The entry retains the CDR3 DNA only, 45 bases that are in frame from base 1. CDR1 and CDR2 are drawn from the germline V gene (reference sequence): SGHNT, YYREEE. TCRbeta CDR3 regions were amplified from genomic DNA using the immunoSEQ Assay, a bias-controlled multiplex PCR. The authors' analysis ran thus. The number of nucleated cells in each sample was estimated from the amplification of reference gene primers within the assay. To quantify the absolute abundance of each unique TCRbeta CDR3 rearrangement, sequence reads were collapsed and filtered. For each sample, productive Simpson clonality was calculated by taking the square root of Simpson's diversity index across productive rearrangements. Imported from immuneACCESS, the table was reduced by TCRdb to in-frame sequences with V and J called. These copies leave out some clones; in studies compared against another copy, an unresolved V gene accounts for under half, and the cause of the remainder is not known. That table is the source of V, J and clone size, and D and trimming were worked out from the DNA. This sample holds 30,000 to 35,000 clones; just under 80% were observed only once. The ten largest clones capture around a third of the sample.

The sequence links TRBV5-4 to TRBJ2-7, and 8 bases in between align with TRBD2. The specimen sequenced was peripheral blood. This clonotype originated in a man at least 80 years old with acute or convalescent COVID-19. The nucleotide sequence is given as TGTGCCAGTAGCTTCCGCGGGGGGCCCTCCTACGAGCAGTACTTC. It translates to CASSFRGGPSYEQYF.